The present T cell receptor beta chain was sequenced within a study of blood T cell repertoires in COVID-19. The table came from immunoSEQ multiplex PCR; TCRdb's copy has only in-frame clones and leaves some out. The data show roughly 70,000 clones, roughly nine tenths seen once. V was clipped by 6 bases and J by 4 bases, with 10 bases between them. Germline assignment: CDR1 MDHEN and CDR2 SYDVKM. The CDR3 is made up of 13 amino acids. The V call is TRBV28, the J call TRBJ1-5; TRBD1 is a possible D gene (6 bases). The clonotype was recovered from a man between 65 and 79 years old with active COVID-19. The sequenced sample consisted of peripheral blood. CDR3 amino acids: CASRKRGNQPQHF. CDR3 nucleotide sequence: TGTGCCAGCAGAAAGAGGGGGAATCAGCCCCAGCATTTT. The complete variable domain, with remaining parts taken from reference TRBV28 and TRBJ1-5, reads DVKVTQSSRYLVKRTGEKVFLECVQDMDHENMFWYRQDPGLGLRLIYFSYDVKMKEKGDIPEGYSVSREKKERFSLILESASTNQTSMYLCASRKRGNQPQHFGDGTRLSIL.